This TCR beta chain stems from a study of blood T cell repertoires in COVID-19. Across the study: Sites across the United States, Italy and Spain contributed samples from acute and convalescent COVID-19. PBMCs, B-cell-depleted T cells, or T cells were the source of the cDNA or gDNA that made up the material.

In the original workflow: By means of reference gene primer amplification, nucleated cell counts were estimated. Measured with immunoSEQ multiplex PCR; TCRdb has only the in-frame clones, and not every one. V, J and clone size derive from that table, while D and trimming were established from the DNA sequence. Of 210,000 or so clones listed, 65% to 90% are singletons. Germline CDR1 is SNHLY and CDR2 is FYNNEI. This CDR3 has 14 residues. With 6 bases clipped from V and 6 bases from J, the junction kept 7 bases outside the gene matches. The sample consisted of peripheral blood. This receptor was identified in a middle-aged man with acute or convalescent COVID-19. The V and J genes are TRBV2 and TRBJ1-5, with 8 bases matching TRBD1. CDR3 DNA sequence: TGTGCCAGCAGACGCGACAGGGGCTTTCAGCCCCAGCATTTT. Its protein is CASRRDRGFQPQHF.